These 10 T cell receptor beta chains share one sample of origin, sequenced in a study of shared clonotypes between healthy human individuals. Assay used: immunoSEQ multiplex PCR; TCRdb lists only in-frame clones, some missing. This table holds around 720,000 clones, 73% found once. The specimen was memory CD4+ T cells sorted from blood. Subset in this sample: CD45RA-negative fraction. The receptors derive from a woman in her 30s in good health.

About this clone itself: Other nucleotide sequences in the sample specify the same CDR3. V usage is TRBV28 and J usage is TRBJ2-5, with D hard to call. Per germline, CDR1 MDHEN and CDR2 SYDVKM. Trimming cost V 6 bases and J 5 bases, with 4 bases left between them. The CDR3 spans 10 residues. CDR3 region: CASRGETQYF. The CDR3, as DNA: TGTGCCAGCAGAGGGGAGACCCAGTACTTC.

The chain uses TRBV25-1 and TRBJ1-3; D uncertain. Trimming left V 8 bases short and J 4 bases short, with 3 bases between. Germline V gene data show CDR1 as MGHDK and CDR2 as SYGVNS. This CDR3 has 10 amino acids. CDR3 loop: CASGGNTIYF. CDR3 nucleotides: TGTGCCAGCGGAGGAAACACCATATATTTT.

The chain couples TRBV19 to TRBJ1-1, with TRBD1 matching 8 bases. The J segment lost 6 bases and the V segment lost 4 bases, leaving 16 bases of the junction unmatched. Germline CDR1 LNHDA, CDR2 SQIVND (reference sequence). The CDR3 totals 17 residues. CDR3 in amino acids: CASSKTGGRVTNPEAFF. CDR3 nucleotides: TGTGCCAGTAGTAAAACAGGGGGTCGAGTTACCAACCCTGAAGCTTTCTTT.

The chain combines TRBV5-1 with TRBJ2-2; no definite D call. The CDR3 is 15 amino acids. The germline gives CDR1 SGHRS, CDR2 YFSETQ. V was shortened by 5 bases and J by 6 bases, with 17 bases between the two germline ends. The CDR3 is CASRRDTISPGELFF. The CDR3 DNA sequence: TGCGCCAGCAGGCGTGACACGATATCACCCGGGGAGCTGTTTTTT. The variable domain in full, completed from reference TRBV5-1 and TRBJ2-2, reads KAGVTQTPRYLIKTRGQQVTLSCSPISGHRSVSWYQQTPGQGLQFLFEYFSETQRNKGNFPGRFSGRQFSNSRSEMNVSTLELGDSALYLCASRRDTISPGELFFGEGSRLTVL.

The chain has TRBV19 and TRBJ2-5; D gene ambiguous. The germline V and J ends were trimmed by 3 bases and 4 bases, with 9 bases remaining between them. The CDR3 is 13 residues long. Germline V gene data show CDR1 as LNHDA and CDR2 as SQIVND (reference sequence). The CDR3 spells CASSIRVRETQYF. Here the CDR3 DNA reads TGTGCCAGTAGTATTCGGGTCCGAGAGACCCAGTACTTC.

J is TRBJ2-1 and V is TRBV7-3; D not certain. The CDR3 sequence is 13 residues long. Germline loops: CDR1 SGHTA, CDR2 FQGTGA. The V end lost 3 bases, the J end lost 7 bases, and 10 bases lay between the germline ends. CDR3 DNA sequence: TGTGCCAGCAGCTTCGGGCCAACAAATGAGCAGTTCTTC. Encoded protein: CASSFGPTNEQFF.

The count of this clone is one. This rearrangement joins TRBV7-6 to TRBJ2-7; D is tentatively TRBD1 or TRBD2 (5 bases each). CDR3 length: 13 amino acids. Trimming stripped 10 bases from V and 7 bases from J, with 20 bases between. CDR1 is SGHVS and CDR2 is FNYEAQ in the germline V gene. The CDR3 DNA follows: TGTGCCACCTCCATGAGCACTGGGGGTGAGCAGTACTTC. This encodes CATSMSTGGEQYF.

The rearrangement uses TRBV29-1 and TRBJ2-5; unclear D gene. V was trimmed by 0 bases and J by 3 bases, leaving 8 bases between them. Germline V gene sequence: CDR1 SQVTM, CDR2 ANQGSEA. The CDR3 covers 13 residues. The CDR3 sequence is CSVEDRSKETQYF. The CDR3 DNA sequence: TGCAGCGTTGAAGACAGGTCGAAAGAGACCCAGTACTTC.

The chain links TRBV15 to TRBJ1-5; D unclear. This CDR3 has 14 amino acids. Trimming stripped 6 bases from V and 4 bases from J, with 13 bases between. Looked up from germline, CDR1 is LNHNV and CDR2 is YYDKDF (reference sequence). The CDR3 sequence: CATSRRKENQPQHF. DNA of the CDR3: TGTGCCACCAGTCGGAGGAAGGAAAATCAGCCCCAGCATTTT.

The chain recombines TRBV5-1 with TRBJ2-1; D remains unclear. This CDR3 comprises 14 residues. Germline V CDR1 and CDR2: SGHRS, YFSETQ. V was clipped by 7 bases and J by 5 bases, with 16 bases between them. The CDR3 sequence: CASVGYPNNNEQFF. The CDR3 coding sequence is TGCGCCAGCGTCGGATACCCGAACAACAATGAGCAGTTCTTC.